One and the same sample provided the 13 T cell receptor beta chains below, sequenced in a study of response to subunit inactivated influenza vaccine. TCRdb recomputed calls from the RT-PCR reads with MiXCR, one row per CDR3 protein. The table records 800,000 or so distinct CDR3 sequences, approximately 21% of them present only once. The sample here was PBMCs from blood, taken roughly 5 days after vaccination. The receptor source for this set is a man aged 50-59 years who received an inactivated influenza vaccine.

This clonotype was counted between two and nine times. J is TRBJ1-4 and V is TRBV10-3; 11 bases align to TRBD1. The germline V gene encodes CDR1 ENHRY and CDR2 SYGVKD. This CDR3 is 14 amino acids long. V dropped 5 bases and J dropped 9; count of bases not matched to a gene: 5. The CDR3 here is CAISTGTGGQKLFF. CDR3 coding DNA: TGTGCCATCAGTACCGGGACAGGGGGGCAAAAACTGTTTTTT.

The chain recombines TRBV7-9 with TRBJ2-2, with D possibly TRBD1 on 6 matching bases. The CDR3 has 15 residues. The germline CDR1 and CDR2 sequences are SEHNR and FQNEAQ (reference sequence). With 4 bases removed from V and 1 base from J, the gap between germline ends came to 10 bases. CDR3 sequence: CASSSSDRNTGELFF. CDR3 DNA: TGTGCCAGCAGCTCGTCGGACAGGAACACCGGGGAGCTGTTTTTT.

The genes are TRBV28 and TRBJ2-1, with TRBD1 identical over 7 bases. CDR1 MDHEN and CDR2 SYDVKM come from the germline V gene. Germline trimming cut 6 bases from V and 10 bases from J; bases unmatched to any gene: 6. This CDR3 spans 12 amino acids. The CDR3 sequence: CASRGDRVEQFF. Written as DNA, the CDR3 is TGTGCCAGCAGGGGTGACAGGGTCGAGCAGTTCTTC.

This clonotype was seen more than once but under ten times. V and J are TRBV12-3 or TRBV12-4 and TRBJ2-4; D gene uncertain. The CDR3 covers 16 residues. V lost 3 bases and J 0 bases, leaving 12 bases between the germline ends. In DNA form, the CDR3 reads TGTGCCAGCAGTTTTAGGGCAGGCCTAGCCAAAAACATTCAGTACTTC. Protein sequence: CASSFRAGLAKNIQYF.

This clonotype was counted a few times. The chain has TRBV20-1 and TRBJ2-5; D is tentatively TRBD1 or TRBD2 (5 bases each). The germline CDR1 and CDR2 sequences are DFQATT and SNEGSKA (reference sequence). Trimming took 1 base from V and 1 from J, leaving 22 bases between them. This CDR3 has 18 amino acids. CDR3 coding DNA: TGCAGTGCTAGAGGGGGGTTTGGTAGTAGCCGAGGCCAAGAGACCCAGTACTTC. Translated: CSARGGFGSSRGQETQYF.

This clonotype was detected only once. Since a much larger clone is just one base distant, this may be a read error. The chain links TRBV29-1 to TRBJ2-7, with D unresolved. CDR3 size: 13 residues. CDR1 and CDR2 (germline): SQVTM, ANQGSEA. CDR3 protein: CSVGGRSNYKQYF. In DNA, the CDR3 is TGCAGCGTTGGAGGACGGAGTAACTACAAGCAGTACTTC.

The chain carries TRBV4-3 and TRBJ2-7; 9 bases line up with TRBD1. With 0 bases clipped from V and 4 bases from J, the junction kept 4 bases outside the gene matches. Germline V gives CDR1 LGHNA, CDR2 YSLEER. The CDR3 spans 15 residues. The CDR3 loop is CASSQDTGGWYEQYF. CDR3 nucleotides: TGCGCCAGCAGCCAAGACACAGGGGGCTGGTACGAGCAGTACTTC.

The J gene is TRBJ2-5, the V gene TRBV11-3, with TRBD2 matching over 11 bases. The trim removed 1 base at V and 1 base at J, leaving 2 bases unmatched. This CDR3 is 16 amino acids long. CDR1 is SGHNT, CDR2 YENEEA, per germline. The CDR3 sequence is CASSLGGTSGQETQYF. The CDR3 DNA sequence: TGTGCCAGCAGCTTAGGCGGGACTAGCGGCCAAGAGACCCAGTACTTC.

This clonotype showed up just a few times. This rearrangement joins TRBV7-2 to TRBJ2-3; a weak D match, TRBD2 (5 bases). The CDR3 has 14 amino acids. Trimming took 3 bases from V and 4 from J, leaving 11 bases between them. Per germline, CDR1 SGHTA and CDR2 FQGNSA. CDR3 coding DNA: TGTGCCAGCAGCTTCGCGGGCACCGCAGATACGCAGTATTTT. Amino acid sequence: CASSFAGTADTQYF.

The chain couples TRBV14 to TRBJ2-1, with D perhaps matching TRBD1 (5 bases). V shed 6 bases and J shed 4 bases, with 13 bases lying between them. CDR1 and CDR2 (germline): SGHDN, FVKESK. The CDR3 runs to 14 residues. In DNA, the CDR3 is TGTGCCAGCAGAGGGCTAAAGGGGTACAATGAGCAGTTCTTC. Translating it yields CASRGLKGYNEQFF.

In this sample, this clonotype turned up a few times. The rearrangement links TRBV9 to TRBJ2-1, with D possibly being TRBD1 or TRBD2 (5 bases each). Trimming removed 2 bases at V and 7 bases at J, with 7 bases between. CDR3 length: 12 residues. In germline, CDR1 is SGDLS, CDR2 YYNGEE. CDR3 DNA sequence: TGTGCCAGCAGCGTGGGGGAAAATGAGCAGTTCTTC. Protein sequence: CASSVGENEQFF.

In its sample, this clonotype was seen a few times. The chain joins TRBV7-2 to TRBJ2-4; tentative D call: TRBD2 (6 bases). V lost 5 bases, J lost 6 bases, and 20 bases lay in between. The CDR3 extends over 16 amino acids. The germline V gene has CDR1 SGHTA and CDR2 FQGNSA. CDR3 DNA sequence: TGTGCCAGCAGCACCTCGACATTCGGGGGAGGAAACATTCAGTACTTC. Amino acids: CASSTSTFGGGNIQYF.

The chain uses TRBV5-6 and TRBJ2-3; 11 bases map to TRBD2. The CDR3 runs 16 residues. V lost 4 bases to trimming and J lost 4 bases; unmatched junction nucleotides: 8. Germline lookup yields CDR1 SGHDT and CDR2 YYEEEE. This CDR3 reads CASSITSGRRADTQYF. The CDR3, as DNA: TGTGCCAGCAGCATCACTAGCGGGAGAAGGGCAGATACGCAGTATTTT.